Described below is a single TCR beta chain sequence and its context. These data belong to a study of glioma-infiltrating T cells after dendritic cell vaccination. This table comes from immunoSEQ multiplex PCR, and its TCRdb copy is limited to in-frame clones, with some not included. Of 98,000 or so clones listed, more than 70% were seen once; the top ten hold roughly 5.9%. The CDR3 runs to 21 residues. The J segment lost 2 bases and the V segment lost 5 bases, leaving 19 bases of the junction unmatched. Germline V gene sequence: CDR1 ENHRY, CDR2 SYGVKD. Time point meaning: after dendritic cell vaccination, including at tumor progression/relapse.

The receptor was isolated from a human donor with glioblastoma. This material consisted of blood, taken after dendritic cell vaccination. The chain uses TRBV10-3 and TRBJ2-1; TRBD2 matches 12 bases. The CDR3 coding sequence is TGTGCCATCAGTCCCTACCGGGGGACTAGCGGGTGGGCCTCTCCCTACAATGAGCAGTTCTTC. This codes for CAISPYRGTSGWASPYNEQFF.